This entry lists 31 T cell receptor beta chains sequenced from one sample in a study of blood T cell repertoires in COVID-19. Profiling relied on immunoSEQ multiplex PCR, and the TCRdb table lists in-frame clones only, not all of them. The profile shows around 150,000 clones, around 84% of them singletons. Input material: peripheral blood. All receptors derive from a woman aged 50 to 65 with acute or convalescent COVID-19.

The chain carries TRBV6-2 or TRBV6-3 and TRBJ1-6; a possible D gene is TRBD1 (5 bases). The V gene's germline CDR1 is MNHEY and CDR2 SVGEGT. The CDR3 consists of 14 residues. Trimming left V 4 bases short and J 5 bases short, with 9 bases between. The CDR3 nucleotides read TGTGCCAGCAGTTTCATCAGGGATAATTCACCCCTCCACTTT. This translates into CASSFIRDNSPLHF.

The chain joins TRBV6-2 or TRBV6-3 to TRBJ2-6, with TRBD2 matching 12 bases. This CDR3 spans 18 amino acids. The germline gives CDR1 MNHEY, CDR2 SVGEGT. The V segment lost 2 bases and the J segment 0 bases; nucleotides outside the gene matches: 2. Written as DNA, the CDR3 is TGTGCCAGCAGTTACGGACTAGCGGGGAACTCTGGGGCCAACGTCCTGACTTTC. Protein sequence: CASSYGLAGNSGANVLTF.

V is TRBV19 and J is TRBJ1-2; D is possibly TRBD1 (5 bases). The CDR3 sequence is 13 residues long. The V gene lost 5 bases and the J gene lost 4 bases, with 11 bases spanning the gap. Germline V CDR1 and CDR2: LNHDA, SQIVND (reference sequence). This CDR3 reads CASSWGSFYGYTF. In nucleotides, the CDR3 is TGTGCCAGTAGTTGGGGCAGCTTCTATGGCTACACCTTC.

The chain couples TRBV27 to TRBJ1-4, with a weak D call TRBD1 (6 bases). Per the germline V gene, CDR1 is MNHEY and CDR2 is SMNVEV (reference sequence). The V end lost 5 bases, the J end lost 7 bases, and 11 bases lay between the germline ends. The CDR3 sequence is 13 residues long. Written as DNA, the CDR3 is TGTGCCAGCAGTACCGGGACATTTGAAAAACTGTTTTTT. This codes for CASSTGTFEKLFF.

The chain joins TRBV9 to TRBJ1-1; D gene ambiguous. Germline V gives CDR1 SGDLS, CDR2 YYNGEE. This CDR3 is built from 14 residues. V lost 0 bases, J lost 1 base, and 7 bases lay in between. The DNA of the CDR3 is TGTGCCAGCAGCGTAGCTACCGGGAACACTGAAGCTTTCTTT. This encodes CASSVATGNTEAFF.

The chain uses TRBV9 and TRBJ2-7; 9 bases match TRBD1. V lost 0 bases and J lost 3; bases outside the gene matches: 7. This CDR3 contains 16 residues. Germline V CDR1 and CDR2: SGDLS, YYNGEE. CDR3 region: CASSVDQGQGNYEQYF. The CDR3 coding sequence is TGTGCCAGCAGCGTAGATCAGGGACAGGGAAACTACGAGCAGTACTTC.

This clone was seen a few times. The chain is built from TRBV30 and TRBJ2-7, with D possibly TRBD1 on 5 matching bases. Germline V gene lookup returns CDR1 GTSNPN and CDR2 SVGIG (reference sequence). This CDR3 region has 12 residues. Trimming stripped 4 bases from V and 2 bases from J, with 9 bases between. In DNA form, the CDR3 reads TGTGCCTGGAAAGACAGTGCCTACGAGCAGTACTTC. Protein sequence: CAWKDSAYEQYF.

The rearrangement uses TRBV6-6 and TRBJ1-5, with 7 bases that match TRBD1. The CDR3 spans 16 residues. With 10 bases clipped from V and 9 bases from J, the junction kept 21 bases outside the gene matches. Germline V lookup: CDR1 MNHNY, CDR2 SVGAGI (reference sequence). The CDR3 region is CATGGRGGQAITPQHF. CDR3 DNA sequence: TGTGCCACCGGGGGCCGGGGTGGACAGGCGATCACGCCCCAGCATTTT.

This chain uses TRBV5-1 with TRBJ1-3; D may be TRBD1 (5 bases). The CDR3 runs 16 residues. V gave up 4 bases and J gave up 4 bases, with 18 bases separating them. Germline-derived CDR1 and CDR2 are SGHRS and YFSETQ. CDR3 in amino acids: CASSGGTLSGGNTIYF. For the CDR3, the DNA is TGCGCCAGCAGCGGTGGGACTCTCTCGGGGGGAAACACCATATATTTT.

This clone has ten or more counts. The chain couples TRBV2 to TRBJ1-4; D might be TRBD1 (5 bases). The V gene lost 3 bases and the J gene lost 7 bases, with 12 bases spanning the gap. The germline V gene has CDR1 SNHLY and CDR2 FYNNEI. The CDR3 covers 14 residues. The CDR3 is CASSDGWGGEKLFF. The CDR3 region has the DNA TGTGCCAGCAGTGATGGTTGGGGCGGTGAAAAACTGTTTTTT.

V gene TRBV10-3 combines with J gene TRBJ1-1, with D possibly being TRBD1 (5 bases). The germline V gene has CDR1 ENHRY and CDR2 SYGVKD. The CDR3 is 12 amino acids. V dropped 4 bases and J dropped 4 bases, with 7 bases sitting between them. The DNA of the CDR3 is TGTGCCATCAGTGGGGGGGGCACTGAAGCTTTCTTT. It is translated as CAISGGGTEAFF.

This clone appeared once. The chain uses TRBV11-3 and TRBJ2-7; D is possibly TRBD1 (6 bases). The CDR3 is made up of 14 amino acids. The V and J ends lost 5 bases and 5 bases respectively, with 16 bases between them. Per the germline V gene, CDR1 is SGHNT and CDR2 is YENEEA. CDR3 sequence reads: CASSPGFEGDEQYF. The CDR3 coding sequence is TGTGCCAGCAGCCCAGGTTTTGAGGGGGACGAGCAGTACTTC.

The J gene is TRBJ1-1, the V gene TRBV5-1, with 9 bases aligning to TRBD1. Germline CDR1 SGHRS, CDR2 YFSETQ. This CDR3 spans 16 amino acids. Trimming cost V 5 bases and J 0 bases; bases outside gene matches: 8. The CDR3 spells CASRSGTGHMNTEAFF. In DNA form, the CDR3 reads TGCGCCAGCAGATCCGGGACAGGGCACATGAACACTGAAGCTTTCTTT. Based on the CDR3 plus reference TRBV5-1 and TRBJ1-1, the full variable domain is KAGVTQTPRYLIKTRGQQVTLSCSPISGHRSVSWYQQTPGQGLQFLFEYFSETQRNKGNFPGRFSGRQFSNSRSEMNVSTLELGDSALYLCASRSGTGHMNTEAFFGQGTRLTVV.

V gene TRBV6-2 or TRBV6-3 combines with J gene TRBJ1-1, with a possible D match to TRBD1 (5 bases). This CDR3 is 20 amino acids long. Trimming took 2 bases from V and 3 from J, leaving 28 bases between them. From germline, CDR1 is MNHEY and CDR2 SVGEGT. In DNA, the CDR3 is TGTGCCAGCAGTTACGGATTAGTGGGGCGCGCTGACGAAGAGGACACTGAAGCTTTCTTT. This sequence encodes CASSYGLVGRADEEDTEAFF.

This chain uses TRBV7-2 with TRBJ1-5, with TRBD1 identical over 11 bases. This CDR3 spans 15 amino acids. V lost 3 bases, J lost 7 bases, and 5 bases stayed unmatched. Germline CDR1 is SGHTA and CDR2 is FQGNSA. CDR3 in amino acids: CASSFGGTGGQPQHF. In DNA, the CDR3 is TGTGCCAGCAGCTTCGGTGGGACAGGGGGACAGCCCCAGCATTTT.

The chain uses TRBV25-1 and TRBJ1-5; 8 bases are shared with TRBD1. This CDR3 region has 17 residues. The germline V gene has CDR1 MGHDK and CDR2 SYGVNS. Trimming removed 6 bases from V and 1 base from J; junction bases left unmatched: 11. CDR3 coding DNA: TGTGCCAGCAGCCCCTCAGGGGGCATGGGGAGCAATCAGCCCCAGCATTTT. Protein sequence: CASSPSGGMGSNQPQHF.

This clone has ten or more counts. This chain joins TRBV19 and TRBJ2-6, with D unclear. The CDR3 contains 16 residues. Looked up from germline, CDR1 is LNHDA and CDR2 is SQIVND (reference sequence). V lost 3 bases to trimming and J lost 0 bases, with 9 bases between them. The CDR3 sequence: CASSIESGSGANVLTF. CDR3 nucleotide sequence: TGTGCCAGTAGTATCGAGAGTGGCTCTGGGGCCAACGTCCTGACTTTC.

V and J are TRBV4-3 and TRBJ2-1; D call uncertain. The CDR3 is made up of 15 amino acids. With 1 base removed from V and 0 bases from J, the gap between germline ends came to 7 bases. CDR1 is LGHNA and CDR2 is YSLEER in the germline V gene. CDR3 coding DNA: TGCGCCAGCAGCCAAGGTCGTAGCTCCTACAATGAGCAGTTCTTC. Translated, it gives CASSQGRSSYNEQFF.

The rearrangement uses TRBV29-1 and TRBJ1-1, with no clear D. Trimming shortened V by 3 bases and J by 9 bases, and 2 bases separated the two germline ends. From germline, CDR1 is SQVTM and CDR2 ANQGSEA. The CDR3 is 8 amino acids. For the CDR3, the DNA is TGCAGCGTTGATAAAGCTTTCTTT. Translated: CSVDKAFF.

The rearrangement uses TRBV6-1 and TRBJ2-7; 9 positions agree with TRBD1. V lost 3 bases and J lost 4; bases outside the gene matches: 13. CDR3 length equals 17 residues. From germline, CDR1 is MNHNS and CDR2 SASEGT. The CDR3 region has the DNA TGTGCCAGCAGTGACCCGGGACAGGGTCCTGTTGCGTACGAGCAGTACTTC. Translating gives CASSDPGQGPVAYEQYF.

The table lists this clone with a count of one. The rearrangement links TRBV6-6 to TRBJ1-3, with D perhaps TRBD1 (5 bases). CDR1 MNHNY and CDR2 SVGAGI come from the germline V gene (reference sequence). V shed 2 bases and J shed 0 bases, with 11 bases lying between them. The CDR3 loop spans 16 amino acids. Here the CDR3 DNA reads TGTGCCAGCAGTTACGGAGCCGGGGGCTCTGGAAACACCATATATTTT. It is translated as CASSYGAGGSGNTIYF.

The gene calls are TRBV12-5 and TRBJ1-2; 9 bases align to TRBD1. J lost 5 bases, V lost 5 bases, and 6 bases had no gene match. The CDR3 contains 14 residues. Germline V lookup: CDR1 LGHNT, CDR2 FRNRAP. CDR3 residues: CASGTETGGYGYTF. The CDR3 nucleotides are TGTGCTAGTGGTACGGAGACAGGGGGATATGGCTACACCTTC. The full variable domain, its missing parts supplied by reference TRBV12-5 and TRBJ1-2, is DARVTQTPRHKVTEMGQEVTMRCQPILGHNTVFWYRQTMMQGLELLAYFRNRAPLDDSGMPKDRFSAEMPDATLATLKIQPSEPRDSAVYFCASGTETGGYGYTFGSGTRLTVV.

The count of this clone is one. The chain has TRBV7-3 and TRBJ2-3, with 12 nucleotides matching TRBD2. The germline gives CDR1 SGHTA, CDR2 FQGTGA. The CDR3 spans 16 residues. The J segment lost 0 bases and the V segment lost 5 bases, leaving 3 bases of the junction unmatched. CDR3 in DNA: TGTGCCAGCAGCCTACTAGCGGGGGGTAGCACAGATACGCAGTATTTT. Its translation: CASSLLAGGSTDTQYF.

This clone appeared many times. The V and J genes are TRBV9 and TRBJ2-2; 8 nucleotides match TRBD2. Germline V gene sequence: CDR1 SGDLS, CDR2 YYNGEE. This CDR3 spans 12 amino acids. The V gene end was trimmed by 5 bases and the J gene end by 7 bases; junction bases not matched to a gene: 1. The CDR3 loop reads CASSREGGELFF. CDR3 DNA: TGTGCCAGCAGTCGGGAGGGCGGGGAGCTGTTTTTT.

This clone was seen ten or more times. The chain uses TRBV7-9 and TRBJ1-4, with 11 positions matching TRBD1. After removal of 5 bases from V and 3 bases from J, the junction contained 5 bases not matched to a gene. CDR3 size: 16 residues. Germline CDR1 reads SEHNR; CDR2 reads FQNEAQ (reference sequence). Written as DNA, the CDR3 is TGTGCCAGCAGCCTTGGACAGGGGGCCGCTAATGAAAAACTGTTTTTT. It translates to CASSLGQGAANEKLFF.

The chain joins TRBV4-3 to TRBJ1-1; D is undetermined. V was cut by 2 bases and J by 1 base, with 11 bases left in between. The CDR3 totals 15 residues. Germline lookup yields CDR1 LGHNA and CDR2 YSLEER. CDR3 protein: CASSQLTSGNTEAFF. The CDR3 bases are TGCGCCAGCAGCCAACTAACCTCCGGGAACACTGAAGCTTTCTTT.

The chain recombines TRBV4-3 with TRBJ1-5; D is unclear. V was pared by 0 bases and J by 1 base, with 13 bases between. The V gene's germline CDR1 is LGHNA and CDR2 YSLEER. This CDR3 contains 17 residues. CDR3 sequence reads: CASSQDAGRPSNQPQHF. DNA of the CDR3: TGCGCCAGCAGCCAAGATGCAGGCCGACCAAGCAATCAGCCCCAGCATTTT.

V and J are TRBV29-1 and TRBJ2-5; 11 nucleotides agree with TRBD1. Germline values: CDR1 SQVTM, CDR2 ANQGSEA. Unmatched junction bases numbered 4, after V lost 5 bases and J lost 5 bases. This CDR3 is built from 13 residues. DNA for the CDR3: TGCAGCGTTACCGGGACAGGGGGGGAGACCCAGTACTTC. Its translation: CSVTGTGGETQYF.

The V and J genes are TRBV13 and TRBJ2-1, with 14 bases fitting TRBD2. Per the germline V gene, CDR1 is PRHDT and CDR2 is FYEKMQ (reference sequence). This CDR3 contains 18 residues. The trim removed 4 bases at V and 3 bases at J, leaving 8 bases unmatched. The CDR3 loop reads CASSSGVGLAGDYNEQFF. The CDR3 nucleotides read TGTGCCAGCAGCTCCGGCGTGGGACTAGCGGGGGACTACAATGAGCAGTTCTTC.

CDR3 amino acids: CASSDRGEGYTF. DNA for the CDR3: TGTGCCAGCAGTGACAGGGGCGAAGGCTACACCTTC. The rearrangement uses TRBV12-3 or TRBV12-4 and TRBJ1-2; 8 bases agree with TRBD1. The CDR3 is 12 amino acids. V was clipped by 5 bases and J by 8 bases; unmatched bases: 4.

The gene calls are TRBV27 and TRBJ1-2; possible D gene TRBD1, 6 bases. The CDR3 runs 14 residues. Trimming removed 6 bases at V and 3 bases at J, with 14 bases between. Germline assignment: CDR1 MNHEY and CDR2 SMNVEV (reference sequence). This CDR3 is CASSPQGIDYGYTF. The CDR3 region has the DNA TGTGCCAGCAGCCCTCAGGGGATTGACTATGGCTACACCTTC.